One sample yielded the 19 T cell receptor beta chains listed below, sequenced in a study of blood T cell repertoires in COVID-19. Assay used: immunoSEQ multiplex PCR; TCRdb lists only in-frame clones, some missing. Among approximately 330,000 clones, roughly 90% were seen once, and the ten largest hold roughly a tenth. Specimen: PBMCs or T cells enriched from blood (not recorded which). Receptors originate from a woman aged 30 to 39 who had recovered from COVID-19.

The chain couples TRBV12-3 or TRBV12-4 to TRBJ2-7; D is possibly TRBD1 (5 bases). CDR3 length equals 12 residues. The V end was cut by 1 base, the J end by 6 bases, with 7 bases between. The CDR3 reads CASSLVRVEQYF. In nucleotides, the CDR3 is TGTGCCAGCAGTTTAGTCAGGGTCGAGCAGTACTTC.

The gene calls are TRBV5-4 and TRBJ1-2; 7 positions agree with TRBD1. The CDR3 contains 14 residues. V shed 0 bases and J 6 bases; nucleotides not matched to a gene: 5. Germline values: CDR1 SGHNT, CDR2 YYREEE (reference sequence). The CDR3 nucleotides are TGTGCCAGCAGCTTGGATGACAGGGTAAATGGCTACACCTTC. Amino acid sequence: CASSLDDRVNGYTF.

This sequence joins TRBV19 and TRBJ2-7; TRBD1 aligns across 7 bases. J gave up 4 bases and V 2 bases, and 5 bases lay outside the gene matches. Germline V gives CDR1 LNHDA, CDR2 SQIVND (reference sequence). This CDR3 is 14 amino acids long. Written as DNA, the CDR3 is TGTGCCAGTAGTATATCTGGGACAGCTTACGAGCAGTACTTC. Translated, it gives CASSISGTAYEQYF.

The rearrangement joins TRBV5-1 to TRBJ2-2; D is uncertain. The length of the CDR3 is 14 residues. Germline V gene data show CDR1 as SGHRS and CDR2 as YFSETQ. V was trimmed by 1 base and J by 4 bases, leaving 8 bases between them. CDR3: CASSLFSSTGELFF. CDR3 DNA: TGCGCCAGCAGCTTGTTTTCATCCACCGGGGAGCTGTTTTTT.

The CDR3 sequence is CAITGGEGEAFF. In nucleotides, the CDR3 is TGTGCCATTACAGGGGGCGAGGGTGAAGCTTTCTTT. The J gene is TRBJ1-1, the V gene TRBV10-3, with 9 bases matching TRBD1. The germline V gene encodes CDR1 ENHRY and CDR2 SYGVKD. This CDR3 region has 12 residues. After removal of 9 bases from V and 7 bases from J, the junction contained 6 bases not matched to a gene.

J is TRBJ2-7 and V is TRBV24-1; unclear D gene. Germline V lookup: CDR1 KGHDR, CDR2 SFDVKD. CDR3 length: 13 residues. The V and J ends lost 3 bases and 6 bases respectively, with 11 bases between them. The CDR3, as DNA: TGTGCCACCAGTGATCCCGACGAGGTCGAGCAGTACTTC. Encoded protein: CATSDPDEVEQYF.

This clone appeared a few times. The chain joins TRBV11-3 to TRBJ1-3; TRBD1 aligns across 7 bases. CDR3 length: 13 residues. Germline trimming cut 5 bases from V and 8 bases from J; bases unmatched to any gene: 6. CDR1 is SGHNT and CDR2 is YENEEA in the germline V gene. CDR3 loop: CASSLGQADTIYF. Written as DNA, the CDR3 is TGTGCCAGCAGCCTAGGACAGGCCGACACCATATATTTT. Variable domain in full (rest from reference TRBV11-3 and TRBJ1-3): EAGVVQSPRYKIIEKKQPVAFWCNPISGHNTLYWYLQNLGQGPELLIRYENEEAVDDSQLPKDRFSAERLKGVDSTLKIQPAELGDSAVYLCASSLGQADTIYFGEGSWLTVV.

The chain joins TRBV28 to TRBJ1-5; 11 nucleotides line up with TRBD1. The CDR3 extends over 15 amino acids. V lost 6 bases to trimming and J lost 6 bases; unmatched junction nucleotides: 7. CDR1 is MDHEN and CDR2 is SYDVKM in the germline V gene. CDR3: CASSPGQGAVQPQHF. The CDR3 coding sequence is TGTGCCAGCAGCCCAGGACAGGGGGCGGTTCAGCCCCAGCATTTT.

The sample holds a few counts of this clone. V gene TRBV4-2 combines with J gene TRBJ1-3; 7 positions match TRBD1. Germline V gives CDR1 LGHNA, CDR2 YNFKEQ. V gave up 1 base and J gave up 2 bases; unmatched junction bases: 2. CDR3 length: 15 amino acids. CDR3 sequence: CASSQGTGTGNTIYF. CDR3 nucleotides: TGTGCCAGCAGCCAAGGGACAGGTACTGGAAACACCATATATTTT.

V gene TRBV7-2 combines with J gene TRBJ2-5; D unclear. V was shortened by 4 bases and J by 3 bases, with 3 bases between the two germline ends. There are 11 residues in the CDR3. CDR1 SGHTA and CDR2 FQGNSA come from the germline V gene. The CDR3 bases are TGTGCCAGCAGCTCCGAAGAGACCCAGTACTTC. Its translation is CASSSEETQYF.

In nucleotides, the CDR3 is TGTGCCAGCAGCTTACAGGGTGTACCTAACTATGGCTACACCTTC. This gives the protein CASSLQGVPNYGYTF. The chain recombines TRBV5-6 with TRBJ1-2, with D possibly TRBD1 on 6 matching bases. CDR3 length: 15 residues. The V and J ends lost 2 bases and 0 bases respectively, with 11 bases between them. Germline CDR1 SGHDT, CDR2 YYEEEE.

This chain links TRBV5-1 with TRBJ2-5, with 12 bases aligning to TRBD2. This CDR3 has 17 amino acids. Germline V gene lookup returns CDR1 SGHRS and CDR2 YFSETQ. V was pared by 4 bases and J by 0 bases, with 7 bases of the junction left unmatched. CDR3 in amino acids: CASSTTGLAGNQETQYF. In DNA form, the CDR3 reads TGCGCCAGCAGCACGACAGGACTAGCGGGGAACCAAGAGACCCAGTACTTC. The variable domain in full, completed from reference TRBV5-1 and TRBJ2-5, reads KAGVTQTPRYLIKTRGQQVTLSCSPISGHRSVSWYQQTPGQGLQFLFEYFSETQRNKGNFPGRFSGRQFSNSRSEMNVSTLELGDSALYLCASSTTGLAGNQETQYFGPGTRLLVL.

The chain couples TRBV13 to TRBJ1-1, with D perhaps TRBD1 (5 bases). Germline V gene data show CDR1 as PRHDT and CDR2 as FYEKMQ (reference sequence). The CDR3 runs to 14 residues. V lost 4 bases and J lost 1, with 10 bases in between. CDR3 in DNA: TGTGCCAGCAGCTCGCGACAGAGGAACACTGAAGCTTTCTTT. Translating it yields CASSSRQRNTEAFF. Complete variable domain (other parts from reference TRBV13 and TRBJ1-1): AAGVIQSPRHLIKEKRETATLKCYPIPRHDTVYWYQQGPGQDPQFLISFYEKMQSDKGSIPDRFSAQQFSDYHSELNMSSLELGDSALYFCASSSRQRNTEAFFGQGTRLTVV.

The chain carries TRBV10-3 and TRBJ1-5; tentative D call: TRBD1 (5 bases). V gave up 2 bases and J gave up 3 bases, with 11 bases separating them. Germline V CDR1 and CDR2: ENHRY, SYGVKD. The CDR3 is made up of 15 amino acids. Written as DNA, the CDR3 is TGTGCCATCAGTGAGGATGGGACTCCCAATCAGCCCCAGCATTTT. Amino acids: CAISEDGTPNQPQHF.

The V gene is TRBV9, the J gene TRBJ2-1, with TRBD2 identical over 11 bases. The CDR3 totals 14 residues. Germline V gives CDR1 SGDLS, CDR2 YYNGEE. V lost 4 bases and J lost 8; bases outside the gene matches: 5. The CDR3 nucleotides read TGTGCCAGCAGCCCGGGACTAGCGGCACATGAGCAGTTCTTC. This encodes CASSPGLAAHEQFF. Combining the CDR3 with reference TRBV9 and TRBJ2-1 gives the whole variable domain DSGVTQTPKHLITATGQRVTLRCSPRSGDLSVYWYQQSLDQGLQFLIQYYNGEERAKGNILERFSAQQFPDLHSELNLSSLELGDSALYFCASSPGLAAHEQFFGPGTRLTVL.

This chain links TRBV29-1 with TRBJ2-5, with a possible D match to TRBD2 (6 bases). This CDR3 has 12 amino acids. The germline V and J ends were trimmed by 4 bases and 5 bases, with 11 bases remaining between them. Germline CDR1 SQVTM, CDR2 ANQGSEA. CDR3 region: CSVGGDAETQYF. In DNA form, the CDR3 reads TGCAGCGTTGGGGGGGACGCGGAGACCCAGTACTTC. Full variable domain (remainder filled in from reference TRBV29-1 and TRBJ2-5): SAVISQKPSRDICQRGTSLTIQCQVDSQVTMMFWYRQQPGQSLTLIATANQGSEATYESGFVIDKFPISRPNLTFSTLTVSNMSPEDSSIYLCSVGGDAETQYFGPGTRLLVL.

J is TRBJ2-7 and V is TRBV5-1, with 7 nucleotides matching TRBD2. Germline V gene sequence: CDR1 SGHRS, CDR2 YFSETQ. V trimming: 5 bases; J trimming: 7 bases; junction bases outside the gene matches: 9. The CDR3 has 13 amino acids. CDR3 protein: CASRYSGALEQYF. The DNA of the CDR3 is TGCGCCAGCAGATACAGCGGGGCGCTGGAGCAGTACTTC.

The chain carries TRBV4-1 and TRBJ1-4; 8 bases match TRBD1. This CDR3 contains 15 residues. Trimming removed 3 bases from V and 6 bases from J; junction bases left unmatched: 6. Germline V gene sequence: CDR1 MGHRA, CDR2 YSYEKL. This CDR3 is CASSQKDRVDEKLFF. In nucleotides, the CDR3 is TGCGCCAGCAGCCAGAAGGACAGGGTTGATGAAAAACTGTTTTTT.

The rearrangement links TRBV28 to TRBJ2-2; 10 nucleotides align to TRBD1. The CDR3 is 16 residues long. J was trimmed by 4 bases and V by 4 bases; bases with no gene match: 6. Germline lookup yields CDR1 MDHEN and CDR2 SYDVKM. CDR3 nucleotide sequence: TGTGCCAGCAGTTCACGACAGGGGGCTAGCACCGGGGAGCTGTTTTTT. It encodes CASSSRQGASTGELFF.